The T cell receptor beta chain described here comes from a study of blood T cell repertoires in COVID-19. Across the study: The samples span acute and convalescent COVID-19 from the United States, Italy and Spain. Sources were T cells, B-cell-depleted T cells, or PBMCs; the material itself was cDNA or gDNA.

The length of the CDR3 is 15 residues. CDR1 SGHRS and CDR2 YFSETQ come from the germline V gene. The V segment lost 2 bases and the J segment 0 bases; nucleotides outside the gene matches: 3. Under the authors' procedure: Nucleated cell number was recorded as an estimate derived from reference gene primer amplification. Profiling relied on immunoSEQ multiplex PCR, and the TCRdb table lists in-frame clones only, not all of them. V and J calls and clone size are given by that table; D and trimming were obtained from the DNA. The sample yields 15,000 to 20,000 clones, roughly nine tenths seen once. The sequence derives from a man aged 55-75 years with acute or convalescent COVID-19. The chain recombines TRBV5-1 with TRBJ1-1; 8 nucleotides match TRBD1. The sample was peripheral blood. CDR3 amino acids: CASSLGQGLNTEAFF. The CDR3 coding sequence is TGCGCCAGCAGCTTAGGACAGGGCCTGAACACTGAAGCTTTCTTT.